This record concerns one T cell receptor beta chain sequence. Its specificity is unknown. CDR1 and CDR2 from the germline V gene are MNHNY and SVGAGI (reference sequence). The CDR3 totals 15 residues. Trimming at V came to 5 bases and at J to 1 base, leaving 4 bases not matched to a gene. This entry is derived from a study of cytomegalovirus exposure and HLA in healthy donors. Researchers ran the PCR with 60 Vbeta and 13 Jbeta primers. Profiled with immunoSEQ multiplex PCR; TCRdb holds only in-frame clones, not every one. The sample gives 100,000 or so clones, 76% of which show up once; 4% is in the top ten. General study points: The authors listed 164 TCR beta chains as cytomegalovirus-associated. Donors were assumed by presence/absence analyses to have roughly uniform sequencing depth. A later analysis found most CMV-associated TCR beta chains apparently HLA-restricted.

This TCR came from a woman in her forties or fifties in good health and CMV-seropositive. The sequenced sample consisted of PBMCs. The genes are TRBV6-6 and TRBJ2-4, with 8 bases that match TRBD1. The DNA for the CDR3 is TGTGCCAGCAGTCCCCAGGGGGCTGCCAAAAACATTCAGTACTTC. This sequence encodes CASSPQGAAKNIQYF.